The present T cell receptor (beta chain) was sequenced within a study of T cell responses to AZD1222 COVID-19 vaccine. General observations from the study: The repertoires were collected only after the peak T cell response.

After removal of 3 bases from V and 4 bases from J, the junction contained 11 bases not matched to a gene. There are 19 residues in the CDR3. From germline, CDR1 is KGHDR and CDR2 SFDVKD. Clones were read by immunoSEQ multiplex PCR, and TCRdb kept only the in-frame ones, dropping some. The data hold roughly 160,000 clones, with 90% to 95% observed a single time. Of note for this clone: Its specificity is not known.

The receptor was isolated from an adult in good health. V and J are TRBV24-1 and TRBJ2-1, with TRBD2 matching over 13 bases. The specimen was peripheral blood, collected on day 0 of AZD1222 vaccination. The CDR3: CATSDQPRTSGGLYNEQFF. CDR3 nucleotides: TGTGCCACCAGTGATCAACCAAGGACTAGCGGGGGACTATACAATGAGCAGTTCTTC.